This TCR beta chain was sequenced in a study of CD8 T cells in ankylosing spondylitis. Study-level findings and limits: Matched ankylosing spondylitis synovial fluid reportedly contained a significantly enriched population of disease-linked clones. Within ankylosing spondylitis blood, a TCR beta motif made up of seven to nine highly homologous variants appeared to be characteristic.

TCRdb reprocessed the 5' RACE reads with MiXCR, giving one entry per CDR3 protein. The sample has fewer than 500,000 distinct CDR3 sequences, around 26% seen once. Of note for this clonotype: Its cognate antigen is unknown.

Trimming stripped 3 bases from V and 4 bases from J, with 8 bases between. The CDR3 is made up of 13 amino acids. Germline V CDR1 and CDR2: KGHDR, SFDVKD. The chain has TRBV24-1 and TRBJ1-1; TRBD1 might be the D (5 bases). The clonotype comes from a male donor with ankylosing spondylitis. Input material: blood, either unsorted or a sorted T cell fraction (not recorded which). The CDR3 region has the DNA TGTGCCACCAGTGATCTGGGGGGCACTGAAGCTTTCTTT. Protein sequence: CATSDLGGTEAFF.